The rows below give T cell receptor beta chains drawn from one sample of a study of identifying expanded T cells in peripheral blood. Here immunoSEQ multiplex PCR was the method, and the copy in TCRdb shows in-frame clones only, minus some. The table lists about 94,000 clones, 70% to 90% of them singletons. Material: blood. Source of these receptors: a person aged 18 to 69 in good health. CDR3s include the opening cysteine and the closing phenylalanine or tryptophan. The D gene is left open where the match is weak. Clone size is not always given. Where it is, it says once, few, many or a class for expanded clones.

abundance,d_gene,v_gene,j_gene,CDR3aa,CDR3nt
.,.,TRBV25-1,TRBJ2-3,CASSEYLPHSTDTQYF,TGTGCCAGCAGTGAATATCTACCCCACAGCACAGATACGCAGTATTTT
.,.,TRBV5-1,TRBJ2-7,CASSAGHTTSYEQYF,TGCGCCAGCAGCGCGGGACACACCACCTCCTACGAGCAGTACTTC
.,.,TRBV29-1,TRBJ2-1,CSAGFDEQFF,TGCAGCGCCGGGTTTGATGAGCAGTTCTTC
.,TRBD2,TRBV7-9,TRBJ2-3,CASSATSGGLSADTQYF,TGTGCCAGCAGCGCTACTAGCGGGGGGCTAAGTGCAGATACGCAGTATTTT
.,.,TRBV15,TRBJ1-2,CATSRGGSLHYGYTF,TGTGCCACCAGCAGAGGAGGCAGCCTTCACTATGGCTACACCTTC
.,.,TRBV30,TRBJ1-1,CAWSVMTELTEAFF,TGTGCCTGGAGTGTCATGACGGAACTCACTGAAGCTTTCTTT
.,.,TRBV6-1,TRBJ1-1,CASSGRQGLDAFF,TGTGCCAGCAGTGGAAGGCAGGGCCTTGATGCTTTCTTT
.,TRBD2,TRBV30,TRBJ2-5,CAWSVLAGVQTQYF,TGTGCCTGGAGTGTACTAGCGGGAGTTCAGACCCAGTACTTC
.,TRBD1,TRBV2,TRBJ2-3,CASSESPDRVADTQYF,TGTGCCAGCAGTGAATCCCCGGACAGGGTGGCAGATACGCAGTATTTT
.,.,TRBV19,TRBJ1-2,CASSSGYHSYGYTF,TGTGCCAGTAGCTCCGGTTATCATAGCTATGGCTACACCTTC
few,.,TRBV30,TRBJ1-5,CAWSVFYNQPQHF,TGTGCCTGGAGTGTTTTCTACAATCAGCCCCAGCATTTT
.,.,TRBV5-5,TRBJ1-1,CASSLELETGTEAFF,TGTGCCAGCAGCTTGGAATTGGAGACAGGCACTGAAGCTTTCTTT
.,.,TRBV6-6,TRBJ2-7,CASSYSKGSGSYEQYF,TGTGCCAGCAGTTACTCGAAGGGCTCTGGATCCTACGAGCAGTACTTC
.,TRBD1,TRBV10-2,TRBJ1-4,CASGHRGTTNEKLFF,TGCGCCAGCGGACACAGGGGGACGACTAATGAAAAACTGTTTTTT
.,TRBD2,TRBV2,TRBJ2-2,CASRGEGRLNTGELFF,TGTGCCAGCAGGGGGGAGGGCAGATTGAACACCGGGGAGCTGTTTTTT
.,TRBD1,TRBV29-1,TRBJ2-3,CSGTGQSGTDTQYF,TGCAGCGGGACGGGACAGTCAGGCACAGATACGCAGTATTTT
.,TRBD1,TRBV6-6,TRBJ1-5,CASNPTGLGQPQHF,TGTGCCAGCAATCCGACAGGGCTGGGACAGCCCCAGCATTTT
.,.,TRBV4-3,TRBJ1-2,CASSQDWAGTYGYTF,TGCGCCAGCAGCCAAGATTGGGCAGGGACCTATGGCTACACCTTC
.,TRBD1,TRBV19,TRBJ1-1,CASSLYRGEGTEAFF,TGTGCCAGTAGTCTCTACAGGGGGGAAGGCACTGAAGCTTTCTTT
.,.,TRBV11-3,TRBJ1-3,CASSSLWESGNTIYF,TGTGCCAGCAGCTCCCTATGGGAGTCCGGAAACACCATATATTTT
few,TRBD1,TRBV11-3,TRBJ1-6,CASSTGTEKYNSPLHF,TGTGCCAGCAGCACCGGGACAGAAAAGTATAATTCACCCCTCCACTTT
.,.,TRBV7-3,TRBJ1-1,CASSLRPRGGLNTEAFF,TGTGCCAGCAGCCTAAGACCCCGGGGAGGATTGAACACTGAAGCTTTCTTT
.,.,TRBV7-2,TRBJ1-3,CASSPDPSGNTIYF,TGTGCCAGCAGCCCTGACCCCTCTGGAAACACCATATATTTT
.,TRBD2,TRBV5-4,TRBJ2-1,CASSSSGGADEQFF,TGTGCCAGCAGCTCTAGCGGGGGGGCGGATGAGCAGTTCTTC
.,.,TRBV13,TRBJ2-1,CASSHTGTEQFF,TGTGCCAGCAGCCATACCGGGACAGAGCAGTTCTTC
.,.,TRBV5-1,TRBJ1-4,CASSLFPANEKLFF,TGCGCCAGCAGCTTGTTCCCGGCTAATGAAAAACTGTTTTTT
.,.,TRBV5-4,TRBJ1-1,CASTRPAGTNTEAFF,TGTGCCAGCACGCGTCCGGCCGGGACGAACACTGAAGCTTTCTTT
once,.,TRBV2,TRBJ1-6,CASIDLRGPSNSPLHF,TGTGCCAGCATTGACCTCAGGGGTCCCTCCAATTCACCCCTCCACTTT
.,TRBD2,TRBV2,TRBJ2-7,CASRLAGGTYEQYF,TGTGCCAGCAGATTAGCGGGGGGAACCTACGAGCAGTACTTC
.,.,TRBV7-9,TRBJ1-2,CASSLAPVSPYGYTF,TGTGCCAGCAGCTTGGCGCCGGTATCGCCATATGGCTACACCTTC
.,.,TRBV11-1,TRBJ2-7,CASSFQVNSYEQYF,TGTGCCAGCAGCTTCCAAGTGAACTCCTACGAGCAGTACTTC
few,.,TRBV2,TRBJ2-2,CARGTNTGELFF,TGTGCCAGGGGTACGAACACCGGGGAGCTGTTTTTT
.,.,TRBV7-9,TRBJ1-6,CASSLQGQNSPLHF,TGTGCCAGCAGCTTACAGGGTCAGAATTCACCCCTCCACTTT
.,.,TRBV6-6,TRBJ2-1,CASSYARGPGWEEQFF,TGTGCCAGCAGTTACGCCCGGGGCCCCGGTTGGGAAGAGCAGTTCTTC
.,TRBD2,TRBV7-8,TRBJ2-1,CASSLGPASGRGALYNEQFF,TGTGCCAGCAGCTTAGGGCCCGCTAGCGGGCGCGGGGCCCTCTACAATGAGCAGTTCTTC
.,.,TRBV7-6,TRBJ1-1,CASSLVGRNTEAFF,TGTGCCAGCAGCTTAGTGGGCCGCAACACTGAAGCTTTCTTT
.,.,TRBV5-1,TRBJ2-2,CASSSGAPARTGELFF,TGCGCCAGCAGCTCAGGGGCGCCGGCACGGACCGGGGAGCTGTTTTTT
.,.,TRBV7-2,TRBJ1-2,CASSLAHSYGYTF,TGTGCCAGCAGCTTGGCCCACTCCTATGGCTACACCTTC
.,.,TRBV29-1,TRBJ2-5,CSVRDLETQYF,TGCAGCGTTCGGGATTTGGAGACCCAGTACTTC
.,TRBD1,TRBV2,TRBJ1-5,CASSDGEGASQPQHF,TGTGCCAGCAGTGACGGTGAGGGGGCGAGTCAGCCCCAGCATTTT
.,.,TRBV7-2,TRBJ1-3,CASSLSGASGNTIYF,TGTGCCAGCAGCTTATCCGGGGCTTCTGGAAACACCATATATTTT
once,.,TRBV4-1,TRBJ1-2,CASSQEPTPYGYTF,TGCGCCAGCAGCCAAGAGCCCACACCCTATGGCTACACCTTC
.,.,TRBV7-9,TRBJ1-2,CASSLDRLNNYGYTF,TGTGCCAGCAGCTTAGACAGACTCAATAACTATGGCTACACCTTC
.,TRBD1,TRBV2,TRBJ1-6,CASIPTGNSPLHF,TGTGCCAGCATTCCGACAGGGAATTCACCCCTCCACTTT
once,.,TRBV30,TRBJ1-3,CAWSEGRRSGNTIYF,TGTGCCTGGAGTGAGGGACGCCGCTCTGGAAACACCATATATTTT
.,TRBD2,TRBV5-1,TRBJ2-2,CASGPSGANTGELFF,TGCGCCAGCGGGCCTAGCGGCGCGAACACCGGGGAGCTGTTTTTT
.,.,TRBV7-9,TRBJ1-1,CASTIAENTEAFF,TGTGCCAGCACCATAGCAGAGAACACTGAAGCTTTCTTT
.,.,TRBV13,TRBJ1-2,CASSRGQDYGYTF,TGTGCCAGCAGCCGGGGACAAGACTATGGCTACACCTTC
.,TRBD2,TRBV4-2,TRBJ2-1,CASSQGITSVNEQFF,TGTGCCAGCAGCCAAGGGATTACTAGCGTCAATGAGCAGTTCTTC
.,.,TRBV4-1,TRBJ2-7,CASSQPPRAGINSYEQYF,TGCGCCAGCAGCCAACCCCCGCGAGCGGGCATAAACTCCTACGAGCAGTACTTC
.,TRBD2,TRBV10-2,TRBJ2-7,CASRVAGAPSYEQYF,TGCGCCAGCAGGGTAGCGGGGGCCCCGTCCTACGAGCAGTACTTC
.,.,TRBV7-9,TRBJ1-2,CASSLEQLNYGYTF,TGTGCCAGCAGCTTAGAACAGCTTAACTATGGCTACACCTTC
.,TRBD1,TRBV30,TRBJ1-1,CAWSGTGGYRDTEAFF,TGTGCCTGGAGTGGGACAGGGGGTTATAGGGACACTGAAGCTTTCTTT
few,TRBD1,TRBV14,TRBJ2-6,CASSRQGTGANVLTF,TGTGCCAGCAGCCGACAGGGTACCGGGGCCAACGTCCTGACTTTC
.,.,TRBV5-8,TRBJ1-5,CASSFSSGTQPQPQHF,TGTGCCAGCAGCTTTTCGTCCGGGACCCAACCTCAGCCCCAGCATTTT
.,.,TRBV9,TRBJ1-3,CASSVAGFSGNTIYF,TGTGCCAGCAGCGTAGCAGGATTCTCTGGAAACACCATATATTTT
.,TRBD1,TRBV19,TRBJ1-2,CASSRDRGTYGYTF,TGTGCCAGTAGTCGGGACAGGGGGACCTATGGCTACACCTTC